The sequence of this T cell receptor (beta chain) was determined in a study of cytomegalovirus exposure and HLA in healthy donors. General study results and limits: In vitro work confirmed that three CMV-associated chains recognize CMV antigens. In a later analysis, common viral pathogens appeared linked to several of the most significant clusters. The study carried out a later analysis of TCR beta sequences. It associated some 17,000 of them with specific HLA alleles at a false discovery rate of 0.05. In a later analysis, donors in an Asian-associated ancestry cluster reportedly had fewer N-insertions in productive TCRs than the cohort mean.

As for this clone: What it binds is not known.

The primer mix had 60 Vbeta and 13 Jbeta primers. Assay: immunoSEQ multiplex PCR; the TCRdb copy retains only in-frame clones and omits some. In the table there are some 200,000 clones, roughly 80% of which are singletons. Germline lookup yields CDR1 SGDLS and CDR2 YYNGEE. V was clipped by 1 base and J by 2 bases; unmatched bases: 5. This CDR3 is 16 amino acids long. The chain is built from TRBV9 and TRBJ2-7, with 11 bases lining up with TRBD2. Specimen: PBMCs. This receptor was taken from a male donor in good health and CMV-seropositive. Written as DNA, the CDR3 is TGTGCCAGCAGCGTATCCCCTAGCGGGGGGACCTACGAGCAGTACTTC. This sequence encodes CASSVSPSGGTYEQYF. The variable domain in full, completed from reference TRBV9 and TRBJ2-7, reads DSGVTQTPKHLITATGQRVTLRCSPRSGDLSVYWYQQSLDQGLQFLIQYYNGEERAKGNILERFSAQQFPDLHSELNLSSLELGDSALYFCASSVSPSGGTYEQYFGPGTRLTVT.